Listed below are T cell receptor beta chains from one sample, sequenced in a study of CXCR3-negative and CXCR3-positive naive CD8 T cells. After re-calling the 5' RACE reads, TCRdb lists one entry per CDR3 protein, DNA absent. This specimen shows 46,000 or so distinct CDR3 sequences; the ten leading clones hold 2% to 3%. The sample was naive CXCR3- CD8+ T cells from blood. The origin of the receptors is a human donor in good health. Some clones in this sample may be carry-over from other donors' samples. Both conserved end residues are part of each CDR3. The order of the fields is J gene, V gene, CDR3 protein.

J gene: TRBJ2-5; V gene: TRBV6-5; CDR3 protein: CASSYSPHGTSDRQETQYF
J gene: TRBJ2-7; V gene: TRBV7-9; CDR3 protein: CASSRPDNSGSYEQYF
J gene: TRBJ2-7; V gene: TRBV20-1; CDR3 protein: CSAKTSGSFSYEQYF
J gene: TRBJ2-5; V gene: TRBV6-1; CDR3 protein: CASRVQETQYF
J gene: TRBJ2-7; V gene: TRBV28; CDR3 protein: CASSPPQGQRLYEQYF
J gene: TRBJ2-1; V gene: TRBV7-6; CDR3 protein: CASSIPRSSGGPSYNEQFF
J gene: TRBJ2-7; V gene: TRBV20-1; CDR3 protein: CSARPTGGNEQYF
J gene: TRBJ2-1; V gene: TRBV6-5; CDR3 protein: CASSYSRTSTSYNEQFF
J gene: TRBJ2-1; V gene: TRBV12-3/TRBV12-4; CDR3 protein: CASSPRVPSNEQFF
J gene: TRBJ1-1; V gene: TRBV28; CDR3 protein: CASSWSRGRTEAFF
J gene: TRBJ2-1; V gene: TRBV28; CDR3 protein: CASGSGLAGQSSYNEQFF
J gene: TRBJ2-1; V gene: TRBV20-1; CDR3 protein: CSASVGPYVSGGPEQFF
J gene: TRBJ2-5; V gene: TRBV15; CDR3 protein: CATSSPSGAGEETQYF
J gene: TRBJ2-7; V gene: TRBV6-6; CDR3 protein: CASSSQGLPQYF
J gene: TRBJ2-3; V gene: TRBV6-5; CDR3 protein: CASSYGNTDTQYF
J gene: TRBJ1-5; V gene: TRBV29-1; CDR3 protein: CSVEVGSNQPQHF
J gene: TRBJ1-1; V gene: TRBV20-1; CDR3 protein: CSARDPGFGGSTEAFF
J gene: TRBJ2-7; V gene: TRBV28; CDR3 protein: CASRPGGDLLGEQYF
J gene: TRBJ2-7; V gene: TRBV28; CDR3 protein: CASISRGIHHEQYF
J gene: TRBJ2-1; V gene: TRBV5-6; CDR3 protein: CASDILSGLLGNEQFF
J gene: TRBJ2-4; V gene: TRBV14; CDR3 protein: CASSPDEYIQYF
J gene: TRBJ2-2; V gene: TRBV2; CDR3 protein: CATGMTGELFF
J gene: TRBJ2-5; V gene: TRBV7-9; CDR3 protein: CASSPVRGMETQYF
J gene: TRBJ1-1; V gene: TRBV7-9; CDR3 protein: CASSLGQAGAFF
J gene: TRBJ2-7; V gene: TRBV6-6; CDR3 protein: CASSTAGEQYF
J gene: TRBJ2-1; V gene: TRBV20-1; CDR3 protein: CSASLLAGMHNEQFF
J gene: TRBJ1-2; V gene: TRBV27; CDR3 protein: CASSPSPWGLYGYTF
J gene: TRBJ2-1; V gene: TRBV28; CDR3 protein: CASSPPAVSYNEQFF
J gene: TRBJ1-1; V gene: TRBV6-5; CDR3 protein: CASGVRGGMNTEAFF
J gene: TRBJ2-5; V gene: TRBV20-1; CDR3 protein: CSAPWTVKGRTQYF
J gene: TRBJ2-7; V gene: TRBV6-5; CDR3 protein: CASSYLWGGYPNEQYF
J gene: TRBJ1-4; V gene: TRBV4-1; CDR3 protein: CASSQESGYEKLFF
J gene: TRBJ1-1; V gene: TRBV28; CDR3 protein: CASTIVGGYTEAFF
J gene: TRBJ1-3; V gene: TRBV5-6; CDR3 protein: CASSRLTALFSSGNTIYF
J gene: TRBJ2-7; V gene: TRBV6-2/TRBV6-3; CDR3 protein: CASSYRDRDHEQYF
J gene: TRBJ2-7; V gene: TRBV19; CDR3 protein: CASSWDRTYEQYF
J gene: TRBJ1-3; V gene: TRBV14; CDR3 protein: CASSQGFTGNTIYF
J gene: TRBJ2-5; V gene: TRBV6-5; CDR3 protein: CASSAGTSMETQYF
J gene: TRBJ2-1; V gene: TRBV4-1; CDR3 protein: CASSQFWGDQQFF
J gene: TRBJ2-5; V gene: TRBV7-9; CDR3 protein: CASSKDEGETQYF
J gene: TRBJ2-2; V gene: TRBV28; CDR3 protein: CASHAPLGTGELFF
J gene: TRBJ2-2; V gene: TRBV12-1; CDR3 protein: CASSYPLCTPTGTGSAGELFF
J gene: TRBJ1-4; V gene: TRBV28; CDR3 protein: CASSADEKLFF
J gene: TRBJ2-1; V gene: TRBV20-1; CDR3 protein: CSARDRRVYNEQFF
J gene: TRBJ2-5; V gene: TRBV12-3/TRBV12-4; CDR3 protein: CASSFGETSGDQETQYF
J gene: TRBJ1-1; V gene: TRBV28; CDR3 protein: CASSFGWATEAFF
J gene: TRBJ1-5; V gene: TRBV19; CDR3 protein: CASSMRGLSNQPQHF
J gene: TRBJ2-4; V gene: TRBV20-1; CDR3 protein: CGAVRDVRNIQYF
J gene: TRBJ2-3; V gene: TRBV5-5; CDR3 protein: CASSRGDTQYF
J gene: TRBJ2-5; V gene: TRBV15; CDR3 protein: CATSRAPSGAETQYF
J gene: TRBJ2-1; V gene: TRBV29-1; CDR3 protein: CSVDAVRDRGMYEQFF
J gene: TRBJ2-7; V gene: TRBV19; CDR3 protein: CASSISTSAEVSEQYF
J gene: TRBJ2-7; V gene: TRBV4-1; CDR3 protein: CASSPPGQLGEQYF